These 13 T cell receptor beta chains originate from one sample sequenced in a study of blood T cell repertoires in COVID-19. The assay was immunoSEQ multiplex PCR, and TCRdb's table has in-frame clones only and misses some. The data contain around 59,000 clones, 80% of them seen just once; the ten biggest clones take up more than 5.5%. Material for sequencing was peripheral blood. These receptors all come from a man in his sixties with acute or convalescent COVID-19.

This sequence joins TRBV5-1 and TRBJ2-3; 8 nucleotides match TRBD2. CDR1 and CDR2 from the germline V gene are SGHRS and YFSETQ. V dropped 3 bases and J dropped 2; count of bases not matched to a gene: 5. The CDR3 has 15 residues. The CDR3 sequence: CASSSRGGSTDTQYF. CDR3 in DNA: TGCGCCAGCAGCTCACGGGGGGGATCCACAGATACGCAGTATTTT. The full variable domain, its missing parts supplied by reference TRBV5-1 and TRBJ2-3, is KAGVTQTPRYLIKTRGQQVTLSCSPISGHRSVSWYQQTPGQGLQFLFEYFSETQRNKGNFPGRFSGRQFSNSRSEMNVSTLELGDSALYLCASSSRGGSTDTQYFGPGTRLTVL.

This chain connects TRBV2 to TRBJ1-6; no clear D. Germline loops: CDR1 SNHLY, CDR2 FYNNEI. The CDR3 totals 13 residues. V gave up 10 bases and J gave up 4 bases, with 11 bases separating them. This CDR3 reads CAITASYNSPLHF. In DNA, the CDR3 is TGTGCCATTACAGCTTCGTATAATTCACCCCTCCACTTT.

The V call is TRBV11-2, the J call TRBJ2-3; D gene unclear. V was pared by 0 bases and J by 6 bases, with 7 bases between. Germline CDR1 reads SGHAT; CDR2 reads FQNNGV. The CDR3 is 13 amino acids. CDR3 residues: CASSLDHRDTQYF. CDR3 in DNA: TGTGCCAGCAGCTTAGATCATCGGGATACGCAGTATTTT. The full variable domain, completed using reference TRBV11-2 and TRBJ2-3, is EAGVAQSPRYKIIEKRQSVAFWCNPISGHATLYWYQQILGQGPKLLIQFQNNGVVDDSQLPKDRFSAERLKGVDSTLKIQPAKLEDSAVYLCASSLDHRDTQYFGPGTRLTVL.

The V gene is TRBV7-8, the J gene TRBJ2-3, with a tentative D call TRBD2 (7 bases). The CDR3 sequence is 15 residues long. The V end was cut by 1 base, the J end by 4 bases, with 12 bases between. In germline, CDR1 is SGHVS, CDR2 FQNEAQ. This chain's CDR3 is CASSLEVGGADTQYF. DNA for the CDR3: TGTGCCAGCAGCTTAGAAGTAGGGGGGGCAGATACGCAGTATTTT.

This clone has only a few counts. In DNA form, the CDR3 reads TGTGCCAGCAGCCCAACAATGAACAGGGGGCTGGTCGGGGAGCTGTTTTTT. Its translation is CASSPTMNRGLVGELFF. V gene TRBV4-2 combines with J gene TRBJ2-2, with TRBD1 matching over 9 bases. The J segment lost 7 bases and the V segment lost 4 bases, leaving 13 bases of the junction unmatched. The CDR3 runs 17 residues. Germline CDR1 LGHNA, CDR2 YNFKEQ.

The rearrangement links TRBV19 to TRBJ2-2; D gene ambiguous. The CDR3 has 12 residues. Germline CDR1 reads LNHDA; CDR2 reads SQIVND (reference sequence). V was pared by 6 bases and J by 6 bases, with 8 bases between. As DNA, the CDR3 is TGTGCCAGTAGGACTTACCCCGGGGAGCTGTTTTTT. Its protein product is CASRTYPGELFF.

In regard to this clone: Other DNA sequences in the same sample also yield this CDR3. V is TRBV7-2 and J is TRBJ1-6, with D hard to call. Trimming shortened V by 1 base and J by 0 bases, and 4 bases separated the two germline ends. This CDR3 region has 15 residues. Germline lookup yields CDR1 SGHTA and CDR2 FQGNSA. Here the CDR3 DNA reads TGTGCCAGCAGCTTAGGGAGCTCCTATAATTCACCCCTCCACTTT. It encodes CASSLGSSYNSPLHF.

The chain couples TRBV5-6 to TRBJ1-4; D is possibly TRBD1 (5 bases). V was trimmed by 0 bases and J by 8 bases, leaving 11 bases between them. Germline-derived CDR1 and CDR2 are SGHDT and YYEEEE. The CDR3 extends over 14 amino acids. This CDR3 reads CASSLGQGWEKLFF. CDR3 in DNA: TGTGCCAGCAGCTTGGGGCAGGGCTGGGAAAAACTGTTTTTT. The full variable domain, with the rest looked up from reference TRBV5-6 and TRBJ1-4, is DAGVTQSPTHLIKTRGQQVTLRCSPKSGHDTVSWYQQALGQGPQFIFQYYEEEERQRGNFPDRFSGHQFPNYSSELNVNALLLGDSALYLCASSLGQGWEKLFFGSGTQLSVL.

The chain couples TRBV13 to TRBJ2-3; D unresolved. The CDR3 extends over 14 amino acids. V dropped 2 bases and J dropped 5 bases, with 11 bases sitting between them. CDR1 is PRHDT and CDR2 is FYEKMQ in the germline V gene (reference sequence). The CDR3, as DNA: TGTGCCAGCAGCTTATCTCAGGAAAAAGATACGCAGTATTTT. It codes for CASSLSQEKDTQYF.

The chain joins TRBV5-1 to TRBJ1-1; no reliable D call. Deletions cut 0 bases from V and 1 base from J, with 7 bases between. Per the germline V gene, CDR1 is SGHRS and CDR2 is YFSETQ. The CDR3 consists of 14 residues. The CDR3 protein is CASSLGHPNTEAFF. The CDR3 bases are TGCGCCAGCAGCTTGGGACACCCGAACACTGAAGCTTTCTTT.

The V call is TRBV19, the J call TRBJ1-1; D ambiguous. Germline CDR1 is LNHDA and CDR2 is SQIVND (reference sequence). CDR3 size: 13 residues. V was pared by 6 bases and J by 3 bases, with 11 bases between. This CDR3 reads CASRTLLDTEAFF. The CDR3 nucleotides read TGTGCCAGTAGGACTCTTTTGGACACTGAAGCTTTCTTT.

The CDR3 loop is CASTRGSADLGELFF. The CDR3 DNA sequence: TGTGCCAGCACCCGGGGATCCGCTGACCTCGGGGAGCTGTTTTTT. The chain uses TRBV3-1 (or the pseudogene TRBV3-2) and TRBJ2-2; a possible D gene is TRBD2 (5 bases). Trimming took off 7 bases at V and 7 bases at J, with 19 bases between the two ends. The CDR3 totals 15 residues. The germline CDR1 and CDR2 sequences are LGHDT and YNNKEL (reference sequence).

The V and J genes are TRBV6-2 or TRBV6-3 and TRBJ1-5; D is uncertain. This CDR3 spans 15 amino acids. Trimming shortened V by 3 bases and J by 2 bases, and 11 bases separated the two germline ends. CDR1 and CDR2 from the germline V gene are MNHEY and SVGEGT. This chain's CDR3 is CASSYEATGNQPQHF. CDR3 bases: TGTGCCAGCAGTTATGAGGCTACGGGCAATCAGCCCCAGCATTTT.